The text below deals with one T cell receptor beta chain. The antigen is undetermined. This was the immunoSEQ version 4 assay in survey mode. Sequencing used immunoSEQ multiplex PCR; TCRdb keeps in-frame clones, though not all of them. The data show more than 30,000 clones, 80% seen once. The record originates from a study of persistence of HIV-infected CD4 T cells. As for the study in general: The sample holds CD4+ T cells responsive to CMV or HIV-1 Gag. Study results and caveats: Antigen-responding cells were enriched for degenerate expanded CDR3beta sequences. CMV- and Gag-responding cells had lower TCRbeta richness than CD3/CD28-responding cells.

Cells were stimulated with CMV-infected fibroblast lysates at approximately 10 ug/mL. CD40L-negative CD69-negative CD45RO-high memory CD4+ T cells were sorted as populations depleted of antigen-responding cells. PBMCs were depleted of CD8+ T cells before stimulation. The sequencing used CD4+ T cells sorted from PBMCs after approximately 20-hour stimulation, collected from a patient who received antiretroviral therapy. This receptor was taken from an adult man with HIV who was CMV-seropositive.

This chain's CDR3 is CASSLDRARGYTF. Here the CDR3 DNA reads TGTGCCAGCAGCTTGGACAGGGCGAGAGGCTACACCTTC. The chain joins TRBV7-2 to TRBJ1-2; 8 bases line up with TRBD1. Trimming removed 3 bases from V and 8 bases from J; junction bases left unmatched: 5. The CDR3 is 13 amino acids. The germline gives CDR1 SGHTA, CDR2 FQGNSA.